This record looks at one T cell receptor beta chain sequence and its context. This clonotype was seen ten or more times. No cognate antigen has been identified for it. Base qualities are not at hand, and no much larger clone is one base apart. These data are taken from a study of CD8 T cells in ankylosing spondylitis (dated by TCRdb to the late 2010s). General notes on the study: The study profiled T cell receptor beta repertoires in healthy donors and ankylosing spondylitis patients to find disease-linked TCR variants. The whole study cohort included over a hundred healthy donors and around 25 ankylosing spondylitis patients. Peripheral blood was sampled, and synovial fluid was additionally collected from ankylosing spondylitis patients. The full study reports these points: A TCR beta motif made up of roughly eight highly homologous amino acid variants appeared to be characteristic of blood from ankylosing spondylitis patients. A CD8+ phenotype was shown by the disease-linked clones, which were found at relatively low frequencies in peripheral blood. Significant enrichment of the disease-linked clones was reported in matched synovial fluid samples from ankylosing spondylitis patients. Some motif variants were previously reported in synovial fluid and blood of reactive arthritis patients, suggesting common disease-initiation mechanisms.

Compared with germline, V lacks 4 bases and J lacks 4 bases; bases without a gene match: 3. The CDR3 covers 16 residues, taking in both the cysteine and the phenylalanine. Of the read, only the CDR3 DNA is kept; its 48 bases are in frame from base 1. CDR1 SGHRS and CDR2 YFSETQ are derived from the germline V gene. The run used an Illumina HiSeq 2500. Quantitative 5'-RACE with molecular barcodes was used to prepare TCR beta libraries. The study's own analysis went as follows. To identify disease-linked TCR variants, a new computational method was used, one built on a probabilistic model of VDJ rearrangement. The public sequencing data were trimmed at Q25 with fastp and processed into clonotypes with MiXCR by TCRdb, which kept only in-frame beta chains. Each CDR3 protein appears once, grouped with its most common genes and DNA. It is TCRdb's table, rather than the study itself, that gives the V and J calls and clone size. The sample includes 150,000 to 200,000 distinct CDR3 sequences, with 15% to 20% observed a single time. The ten largest clones represent under 9% of the sample.

The chain links TRBV5-1 with TRBJ2-2; 14 bases in the junction line up with TRBD2. This sequence was found in a male donor with ankylosing spondylitis or in good health (not recorded which). Material: blood, either unsorted or a sorted T cell fraction (not recorded which). The nucleotides are TGCGCCAGCAGCCCCGGACTAGCGGGGGGCACCGGGGAGCTGTTTTTT. Translated, it gives CASSPGLAGGTGELFF.